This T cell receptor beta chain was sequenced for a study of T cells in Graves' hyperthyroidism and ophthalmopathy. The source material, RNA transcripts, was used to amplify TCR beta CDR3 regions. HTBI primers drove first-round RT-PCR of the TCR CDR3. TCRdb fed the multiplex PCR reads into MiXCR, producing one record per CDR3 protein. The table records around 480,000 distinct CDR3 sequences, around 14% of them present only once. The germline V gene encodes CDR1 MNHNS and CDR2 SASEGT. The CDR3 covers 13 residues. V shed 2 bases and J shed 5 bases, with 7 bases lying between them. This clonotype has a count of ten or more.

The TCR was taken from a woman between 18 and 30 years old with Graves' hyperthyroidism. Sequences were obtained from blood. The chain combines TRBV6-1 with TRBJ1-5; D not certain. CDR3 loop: CASSETEDQPQHF. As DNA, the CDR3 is TGTGCCAGCAGTGAAACAGAGGATCAGCCCCAGCATTTT.